These 8 T cell receptor beta chains originate from one sample sequenced in a study of long-term antiretroviral therapy in people with HIV. immunoSEQ v3.0 was run at survey level. The protocol was immunoSEQ multiplex PCR, while the TCRdb copy is restricted to in-frame clones and leaves out a portion. The repertoire holds tens of thousands of clones, with more than 75% as singletons. Sequenced here: unsorted PBMCs, sampled 2 years after starting antiretroviral therapy. The receptors were gathered from a man in his fifties with HIV.

The V call is TRBV6-5, the J call TRBJ1-1, with 9 positions matching TRBD1. Germline V lookup: CDR1 MNHEY, CDR2 SVGAGI. Trimming cost V 6 bases and J 4 bases; bases outside gene matches: 9. The CDR3 spans 15 residues. CDR3 sequence: CASSRPGTGTTEAFF. For the CDR3, the DNA is TGTGCCAGCAGCCGCCCTGGGACAGGGACCACTGAAGCTTTCTTT.

This chain links TRBV7-9 with TRBJ2-1; D is unresolved. This CDR3 is 14 amino acids long. V dropped 4 bases and J dropped 2 bases, with 9 bases sitting between them. CDR1 and CDR2 (germline): SEHNR, FQNEAQ (reference sequence). Here the CDR3 DNA reads TGTGCCAGCAGCTCCCTCGGAGCCTACAATGAGCAGTTCTTC. Translating it yields CASSSLGAYNEQFF.

The chain joins TRBV6-5 to TRBJ1-2, with D possibly TRBD1 on 5 matching bases. Germline CDR1 and CDR2: MNHEY and SVGAGI. The CDR3 spans 14 residues. V lost 6 bases and J 1 base, leaving 12 bases between the germline ends. This CDR3 reads CASSFTGDNYGYTF. CDR3 DNA: TGTGCCAGCAGCTTTACAGGCGATAACTATGGCTACACCTTC.

This chain links TRBV25-1 with TRBJ2-1; D possibly matches TRBD1 or TRBD2 (5 bases each). There are 16 residues in the CDR3. The V gene's germline CDR1 is MGHDK and CDR2 SYGVNS. V was pared by 10 bases and J by 1 base, with 20 bases between. This chain's CDR3 is CATLWPGWGSYNEQFF. The CDR3 coding sequence is TGTGCCACCCTATGGCCAGGGTGGGGGTCCTACAATGAGCAGTTCTTC.

The chain uses TRBV13 and TRBJ2-6; 8 bases line up with TRBD1. This CDR3 has 15 residues. Trimming cost V 5 bases and J 0 bases; bases outside gene matches: 0. The germline gives CDR1 PRHDT, CDR2 FYEKMQ (reference sequence). CDR3 bases: TGTGCCAGCAGCACAGGGGGCTCTGGGGCCAACGTCCTGACTTTC. Translated: CASSTGGSGANVLTF.

The chain couples TRBV7-9 to TRBJ1-2, with D maybe TRBD1 (6 bases). This CDR3 spans 14 amino acids. Germline CDR1 reads SEHNR; CDR2 reads FQNEAQ (reference sequence). The V and J ends lost 1 base and 3 bases respectively, with 9 bases between them. CDR3 DNA sequence: TGTGCCAGCAGCTTAGGACAGGACCACTATGGCTACACCTTC. The encoded protein is CASSLGQDHYGYTF.

V usage is TRBV25-1 and J usage is TRBJ2-7, with TRBD2 identical over 10 bases. Germline V gives CDR1 MGHDK, CDR2 SYGVNS. This CDR3 has 15 residues. V shed 2 bases, J shed 4 bases, and the junction held 5 bases outside the gene matches. CDR3 sequence: CASSELSSGSYEQYF. The CDR3 DNA sequence: TGTGCCAGCAGTGAACTGTCTAGCGGGAGTTACGAGCAGTACTTC.

The rearrangement links TRBV11-2 to TRBJ2-3; the D gene is possibly TRBD1 (6 bases). The V end was cut by 8 bases, the J end by 1 base, with 22 bases between. Germline V gene lookup returns CDR1 SGHAT and CDR2 FQNNGV. The CDR3 runs to 17 residues. CDR3 loop: CASRPQGQEKGTDTQYF. The CDR3 nucleotides read TGTGCCAGCCGCCCCCAGGGGCAGGAGAAGGGCACAGATACGCAGTATTTT.